This T cell receptor beta chain was sequenced for a study of monozygotic twins with inflammatory bowel disease (dated by TCRdb to about 2019). Turning to the overall study: The full study comprised some 30 monozygotic twin pairs: nine German pairs (four IBD-concordant, five IBD-discordant) and 19 IBD-discordant Danish pairs. Disease-associated traits were sought mainly through comparisons between IBD patients and their genetically identical healthy co-twins within discordant pairs. Each individual had, on average, about 151 000 unique TCRalpha sequences and 181 000 unique TCRbeta sequences available for analysis.

Results the study describes overall, beyond this receptor: Different T cell subtypes could not be distinguished in the analysis. The results gave no support for a single strong signal or clonotype linked to IBD. Differing immunosuppressive treatments among patients may have added background noise and inter-individual variability to the repertoires. Repertoire similarity did not differ between concordant and discordant twins, which could be due to limited statistical power. Compared with healthy twins, IBD patients had fewer clonotypes in common with other individuals, a difference most pronounced in patients showing signs of disease activity. Measured by the inverse Simpson index, TCRbeta repertoire diversity was lower in IBD patients than in their healthy co-twins.

The CDR3, cysteine through phenylalanine, is 13 amino acids long. DNA for this receptor is not on file. According to the germline V gene, CDR1 reads MNHEY and CDR2 reads SVGAGI. Notes on this clonotype: Its antigen target is currently unknown.

The library was obtained by 5' RACE. For each TCR library, 3,500 to 4,000 ng of total RNA was used. For each sample, cDNA was synthesized in eight separate reactions using SMARTScribe reverse transcriptase. During cDNA synthesis, template switching was used to introduce unique molecular identifiers that contained a 6-nucleotide sample barcode. Amplification of TCRalpha and TCRbeta cDNA involved two nested PCRs of approximately 16 and 10 cycles, and each PCR was followed by bead purification. Before amplification, the cDNA was treated with uracil DNA-glycosylase and purified using the QIAquick PCR purification kit. The second PCR was the step at which Illumina TruSeq-compatible adapters and sample-specific barcodes were added. Library quality and concentration were checked on TapeStation and Qubit, and libraries were pooled at roughly 5 ng each. Pooled libraries were sequenced on an Illumina HiSeq2500 single-index Rapid Run with 2 x 100 bp reads and custom sequencing primers. The original methods were these. MiGEC version 1.2.6 was used for UMI-based consensus assembly to correct PCR and sequencing errors. MiXCR version 2.1.1 was used to carry out V(D)J alignment, clonotype assembly and CDR3 extraction. Gene usage, clonotype sharing and MAIT/NKT TCR abundance were normalised by analysing the top 1000, 10 000 and 20 000 clonotypes per sample. Diversity was computed as the inverse Simpson index with the vegan R package after downsampling to 27 000 UMIs. Statistical testing used paired Mann-Whitney U tests on the discordant twin pairs and applied Benjamini-Hochberg correction for multiple testing. TCRdb reprocessed the reads, reporting each CDR3 protein sequence once and no DNA. TCRdb, rather than the study authors, made the V and J calls. This sample's table has entries for 400,000 or so distinct CDR3 sequences. Clones ranked in the top ten supply around 2.4% of the sample.

From each donor, a roughly 2.5 ml peripheral blood sample was drawn into PAXgene tubes and stored at -80 degrees C. Without any T cell sorting, total RNA was extracted from whole blood using the PAXgene blood miRNA kit on an automated QIAcube. Peripheral blood from monozygotic twin pairs who were concordant or discordant for inflammatory bowel disease underwent deep TCRalpha and TCRbeta repertoire profiling using unique molecular barcoding. For every twin pair, smoking habits were documented, and each individual was categorised as a current, former or never smoker. Input material: blood. The chain is made from TRBV6-5 and TRBJ2-1; TCRdb picks TRBD2, but there is no DNA to check that call. The TCR was taken from a human donor with ulcerative colitis or Crohn's disease, or a healthy co-twin of an affected twin (not recorded which). CDR3 sequence: CASSSSGSNEQFF.